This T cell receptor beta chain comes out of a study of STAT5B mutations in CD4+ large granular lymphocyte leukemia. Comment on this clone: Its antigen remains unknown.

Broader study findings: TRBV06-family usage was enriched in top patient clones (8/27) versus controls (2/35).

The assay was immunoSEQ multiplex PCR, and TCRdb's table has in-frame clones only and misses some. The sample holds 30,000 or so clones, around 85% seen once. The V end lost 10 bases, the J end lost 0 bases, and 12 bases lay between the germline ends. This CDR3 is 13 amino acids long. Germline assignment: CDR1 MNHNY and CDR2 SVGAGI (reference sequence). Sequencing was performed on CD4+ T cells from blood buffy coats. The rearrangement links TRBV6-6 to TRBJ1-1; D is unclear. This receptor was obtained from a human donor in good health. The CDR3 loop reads CATRGSVNTEAFF. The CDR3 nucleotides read TGTGCCACCCGTGGGTCAGTGAACACTGAAGCTTTCTTT.